This entry lists 7 T cell receptor beta chains sequenced from one sample in a study of cytomegalovirus exposure and HLA in healthy donors. PCR amplification relied on 60 Vbeta primers (plus 13 Jbeta primers). Here immunoSEQ multiplex PCR was the method, and the copy in TCRdb shows in-frame clones only, minus some. In the table there are about 170,000 clones, about four fifths of which are singletons. Sequenced input: PBMCs. The receptor source for this set is a girl under 18 in good health and CMV-seropositive.

This chain joins TRBV27 and TRBJ2-3; TRBD2 matches 9 bases. In germline, CDR1 is MNHEY, CDR2 SMNVEV (reference sequence). J gave up 3 bases and V 3 bases, and 10 bases lay outside the gene matches. This CDR3 contains 17 residues. The chain's CDR3 is CASSFLGASGVTDTQYF. The CDR3 DNA sequence: TGTGCCAGCAGTTTCTTGGGGGCTAGCGGGGTAACAGATACGCAGTATTTT.

The chain employs TRBV7-9 and TRBJ1-2; possible D gene TRBD1, 5 bases. Germline-derived CDR1 and CDR2 are SEHNR and FQNEAQ (reference sequence). The ends were cut back, 5 bases at V and 5 bases at J, with 12 bases in the middle. The CDR3 is 13 amino acids. The DNA of the CDR3 is TGTGCCAGCAGCCCAGGAGGGGTTTATGGCTACACCTTC. Its translation is CASSPGGVYGYTF.

The J gene is TRBJ1-1, the V gene TRBV6-5, with 7 nucleotides matching TRBD1. The CDR3 extends over 14 amino acids. CDR1 and CDR2 from the germline V gene are MNHEY and SVGAGI. V trimming: 6 bases; J trimming: 5 bases; junction bases outside the gene matches: 9. CDR3 DNA: TGTGCCAGCAGGCCCGGACAGGTTACGACTGAAGCTTTCTTT. Encoded protein: CASRPGQVTTEAFF.

V usage is TRBV6-5 and J usage is TRBJ1-4; 10 bases are a match to TRBD1. CDR3 length equals 15 residues. Germline V CDR1 and CDR2: MNHEY, SVGAGI. V lost 7 bases, J lost 7 bases, and 9 bases stayed unmatched. The CDR3 sequence is CASTAGTGVGEKLFF. The CDR3 region has the DNA TGTGCCAGCACTGCCGGGACAGGGGTGGGTGAAAAACTGTTTTTT.

This chain joins TRBV11-2 and TRBJ2-7; maybe TRBD2 (5 bases). The CDR3 contains 15 residues. The V gene's germline CDR1 is SGHAT and CDR2 FQNNGV. V lost 1 base to trimming and J lost 4 bases, with 14 bases between them. CDR3 sequence (DNA): TGTGCCAGCAGCTTAGTCCCCAGCGGATTATACGAGCAGTACTTC. This encodes CASSLVPSGLYEQYF.

The chain has TRBV12-5 and TRBJ2-7; TRBD1 matches at 9 bases. Trimming cost V 1 base and J 6 bases; bases outside gene matches: 13. The CDR3 sequence is 17 residues long. From germline, CDR1 is LGHNT and CDR2 FRNRAP. The CDR3 region is CASGLEDRGRWTVEQYF. The CDR3 DNA is TGTGCTAGTGGTTTGGAGGACAGGGGTCGGTGGACGGTCGAGCAGTACTTC.

This sequence joins TRBV19 and TRBJ2-7, with a weak D call TRBD1 (5 bases). V shed 5 bases and J shed 4 bases, with 18 bases lying between them. This CDR3 comprises 15 residues. Germline CDR1 is LNHDA and CDR2 is SQIVND (reference sequence). This chain's CDR3 is CASSARQSPSYEQYF. CDR3 coding DNA: TGTGCCAGTAGTGCCCGACAGTCCCCCTCTTACGAGCAGTACTTC.